The rows below give T cell receptor beta chains drawn from one sample of a study of response to subunit inactivated influenza vaccine. TCRdb re-called the RT-PCR reads through MiXCR, storing one row per CDR3 protein. The data contain about 700,000 distinct CDR3 sequences, roughly 13% of them singletons. The source was PBMCs from blood, collected 14 to 15 days before vaccination. The receptor set was obtained from a man aged 50 to 60 who received an inactivated influenza vaccine. CDR3s include the opening cysteine and the closing phenylalanine or tryptophan. Fields, in order: J gene, D gene, clone size, V gene, CDR3 length, CDR3 DNA, CDR3 protein. D genes are given only for firm matches. The listing skips clone size in some rows; elsewhere it reads once, few, many or a size class.

>TRBJ1-2|.|few|TRBV20-1|16
TGCAGTGCTAGAGTCGACTTGACAGCAACTAACTATGGCTACACCTTC
CSARVDLTATNYGYTF
>TRBJ1-1|.|.|TRBV20-1|13
TGCAGTGCTAGTTTAGGGGTGAACACTGAAGCTTTCTTT
CSASLGVNTEAFF
>TRBJ2-7|TRBD2|.|TRBV6-2/TRBV6-3|15
TGTGCCAGCAGTCTCCTGGGACTAGCGGGAGACGAGCAGTACTTC
CASSLLGLAGDEQYF
>TRBJ2-2|.|.|TRBV10-3|12
TGTGCCATCAGAGGGTACACCGGGGAGCTGTTTTTT
CAIRGYTGELFF
>TRBJ1-1|.|.|TRBV19|14
TGTGCCAGTAAGACCAGGGAAGGTAGCACTGAAGCTTTCTTT
CASKTREGSTEAFF
>TRBJ2-4|TRBD2|few|TRBV11-2|20
TGTGCCAGCAGCTTAATCGGTTGGAGCGGGAGCTTTGTAGCCAAAAACATTCAGTACTTC
CASSLIGWSGSFVAKNIQYF
>TRBJ2-7|.|few|TRBV28|17
TGTGCCAGCAGTTCACCAACAGACAGACTAAAAACCTACGAGCAGTACTTC
CASSSPTDRLKTYEQYF
>TRBJ2-1|TRBD1|many|TRBV11-2|13
TGTGCCAGCAGCATAGGGACAGCCGGGCGTCAGTTCTTC
CASSIGTAGRQFF
>TRBJ2-3|TRBD2|few|TRBV20-1|16
TGCAGTGCTAGAGAGGCTAGCGGGTTTATTCAAGATACGCAGTATTTT
CSAREASGFIQDTQYF
>TRBJ1-6|.|many|TRBV10-3|14
TGTGCCACTTTACAGGGAACGGGAAATTCACCCCTCCACTTT
CATLQGTGNSPLHF
>TRBJ2-4|.|many|TRBV2|16
TGTGCCAGCAGTGCCGGCCCGTACCGTTCCCAAAACATTCAGTACTTC
CASSAGPYRSQNIQYF
>TRBJ1-2|.|.|TRBV27|13
TGTGCCAGCAGAAGAGACATGAACTATGGCTACACCTTC
CASRRDMNYGYTF
>TRBJ2-3|TRBD1|.|TRBV4-1|17
TGCGCCAGCAGCCGGACTCCGGGACAGATTTTTACAGATACGCAGTATTTT
CASSRTPGQIFTDTQYF
>TRBJ2-1|TRBD2|few|TRBV19|17
TGTGCCAGTAGTTACCGGGGGGGGACAACCCGCCCTAGGGAGCAGTTCTTC
CASSYRGGTTRPREQFF
>TRBJ2-6|.|.|TRBV6-5|15
TGTGCCAGCAGTTACGCGGGCTCTGGGGCCAACGTCCTGACTTTC
CASSYAGSGANVLTF
>TRBJ1-2|.|.|TRBV20-1|12
TGCAGTGCCCCGACAGGAGGCGATGGCTACACCTTC
CSAPTGGDGYTF
>TRBJ2-1|.|few|TRBV27|18
TGTGCCAGCAGTTTTATCCGAACGGGGGCGACAGGCTACAATGAGCAGTTCTTC
CASSFIRTGATGYNEQFF
>TRBJ2-5|.|few|TRBV6-5|13
TGTGCCAGCAGTTACCCTGGGACTTCGACCCAGTACTTC
CASSYPGTSTQYF
>TRBJ2-1|TRBD2|.|TRBV20-1|16
TGCAGTGCTCTCGGGACTAGCGGGAGGGCCGGTGATGAGCAGTTCTTC
CSALGTSGRAGDEQFF
>TRBJ1-3|.|few|TRBV6-5|15
TGTGCCAGCAGTTACTCGGACCGACCTGGAAACACCATATATTTT
CASSYSDRPGNTIYF
>TRBJ2-7|.|many|TRBV28|13
TGTGCCAGTACATACAGGGGGAGGGACGAGCAGTACTTC
CASTYRGRDEQYF
>TRBJ2-2|.|few|TRBV6-5|15
TGTGCCAGCAGTTACACTAGCCCTAACACCGGGGAGCTGTTTTTT
CASSYTSPNTGELFF
>TRBJ2-7|TRBD1|few|TRBV20-1|14
TGCAGTGCTAGCAGGGGGACAGTGAGCTACGAGCAGTACTTC
CSASRGTVSYEQYF
>TRBJ2-7|.|few|TRBV19|12
TGTGCCAATGACTTGGACGTCTACGAGCAGTACTTC
CANDLDVYEQYF
>TRBJ1-4|.|.|TRBV28|14
TGTGCCAGCAGTTTAGCGGGACACTCCCCCAAACTGTTTTTT
CASSLAGHSPKLFF
>TRBJ2-7|TRBD2|few|TRBV12-3/TRBV12-4|17
TGTGCCAGCAGTAAGGAGGCGAGACTAGCCGGCACCTACGAGCAGTACTTC
CASSKEARLAGTYEQYF
>TRBJ2-7|.|.|TRBV10-3|14
TGTGCCATCAGTGACGGCGGACTCATCTACGAGCAGTACTTC
CAISDGGLIYEQYF
>TRBJ2-3|TRBD1|few|TRBV29-1|14
TGCAGCGGTACGGTGACAGGGCGCGCAGATACGCAGTATTTT
CSGTVTGRADTQYF
>TRBJ2-6|.|.|TRBV5-1|16
TGCGCCAGCAGCTTGGGAGGCGACTCTGGGGCCAACGTCCTGACTTTC
CASSLGGDSGANVLTF
>TRBJ1-5|.|.|TRBV7-2|15
TGTGCCAGCAGCTTCGGTCGGGGGATGGGGCAGCCCCAGCATTTT
CASSFGRGMGQPQHF
>TRBJ2-1|.|.|TRBV7-9|16
TGTGCCAGCAGCTTCTCCCCACGGGGGCGCATTGGTGAGCAGTTCTTC
CASSFSPRGRIGEQFF
>TRBJ1-5|TRBD1|.|TRBV20-1|15
TGCAGTGCTAGCCTGACAGGGGGCGACAATCAGCCCCAGCATTTT
CSASLTGGDNQPQHF
>TRBJ1-3|.|many|TRBV2|15
TGTGCCAGCAGTGTGGAGACACTTTCTGGAAACACCATATATTTT
CASSVETLSGNTIYF
>TRBJ1-4|TRBD1|.|TRBV12-3/TRBV12-4|12
TGTGCCTCCGGGACAGCTAATGAAAAACTGTTTTTT
CASGTANEKLFF
>TRBJ1-2|.|few|TRBV28|16
TGTGCCAGCAGTTTAGCTGTGGGGGCGGTGGGGTATGGCTACACCTTC
CASSLAVGAVGYGYTF
>TRBJ1-5|TRBD1|few|TRBV28|15
TGTGCCAGCAGAGAACAGGGGGCGCCGAATCAGCCCCAGCATTTT
CASREQGAPNQPQHF
>TRBJ2-5|.|few|TRBV12-3/TRBV12-4|14
TGTGCCAGCGGCCGGATAAGAGAGAGAGAGACCCAGTACTTC
CASGRIRERETQYF
>TRBJ2-1|TRBD1|many|TRBV5-1|14
TGCGCCAGCAGCTTGGTTTCAGGGGGAGATGAGCAGTTCTTC
CASSLVSGGDEQFF
>TRBJ2-7|.|.|TRBV29-1|12
TGCAGCGTCCTGACCCAAGCCTACGAGCAGTACTTC
CSVLTQAYEQYF
>TRBJ2-5|TRBD2|once|TRBV6-1|15
TGTGCCAGCAGCCCTAGCGGGGGGACCCAAGAGACCCAGTACTTC
CASSPSGGTQETQYF
>TRBJ2-7|.|.|TRBV6-2/TRBV6-3|15
TGTGCCAGCAATAGCCGGGGCCCCTCTCTTGACGAGCAGTACTTC
CASNSRGPSLDEQYF
>TRBJ2-4|.|.|TRBV12-3/TRBV12-4|16
TGTGCCAGCAGTTTATGGTTCTCTGAGGCCAAAAACATTCAGTACTTC
CASSLWFSEAKNIQYF
>TRBJ2-5|TRBD2|few|TRBV5-1|20
TGCGCCAGCAGCTTGGAACCGCTGGCCGGACTAGCGGAAGCCGCGGAGACCCAGTACTTC
CASSLEPLAGLAEAAETQYF
>TRBJ2-3|.|few|TRBV7-8|16
TGTGCCAGCAGCCGGCCTCGGGTCCCGGGCACAGATACGCAGTATTTT
CASSRPRVPGTDTQYF
>TRBJ2-1|TRBD2|few|TRBV29-1|14
TGCAGCGTAACTAGCGGGAGCTCCTACAATGAGCAGTTCTTC
CSVTSGSSYNEQFF
>TRBJ2-7|.|.|TRBV7-9|14
TGTGCCAGCAGCTTGGGGGGGGCACGGGACGAGCAGTACTTC
CASSLGGARDEQYF
>TRBJ1-1|.|.|TRBV20-1|12
TGCAGTGCTAGACTACAGAACACTGAAGCTTTCTTT
CSARLQNTEAFF
>TRBJ1-1|TRBD1|many|TRBV5-1|15
TGCGCCAGCAGCTTGGAAACAGGGGGATACACTGAAGCTTTCTTT
CASSLETGGYTEAFF
>TRBJ2-2|TRBD1|.|TRBV24-1|16
TGTGCCACCAGTGACGTAGACAGGGCGAACACCGGGGAGCTGTTTTTT
CATSDVDRANTGELFF
>TRBJ2-5|TRBD1|few|TRBV15|15
TGTGCCACCAGCAGAGAGCCGGACAGGGGGGAGACCCAGTACTTC
CATSREPDRGETQYF
>TRBJ2-1|.|few|TRBV6-2/TRBV6-3|17
TGTGCCAGCAGGGACCACCAGCTTTACGCCTCCTACAATGAGCAGTTCTTC
CASRDHQLYASYNEQFF
>TRBJ2-5|.|.|TRBV5-1|16
TGCGCCAGCAGCTTGGCCGAGGCGGGGGCCAAAGAGACCCAGTACTTC
CASSLAEAGAKETQYF
>TRBJ2-2|.|few|TRBV28|17
TGTGCCAGCAGTTTAATAGAACAGGGTCGAATCGCCGGGGAGCTGTTTTTT
CASSLIEQGRIAGELFF
>TRBJ2-1|.|many|TRBV2|15
TGTGCCAGCAGTCCTTCAACCGGCTCCTACAATGAGCAGTTCTTC
CASSPSTGSYNEQFF
>TRBJ2-1|TRBD2|.|TRBV12-3/TRBV12-4|15
TGTGCCAGCATCTTGGGCGGGAGATCGGGAAGTGAGCAGTTCTTC
CASILGGRSGSEQFF
>TRBJ2-7|.|few|TRBV7-2|12
TGTGCCAGCAGTTTCGTCTTCTACGAGCAGTACTTC
CASSFVFYEQYF
>TRBJ2-2|.|few|TRBV24-1|17
TGTGCCACCAGTGATTTCGCAAGTCAGCCGAACACCGGGGAGCTGTTTTTT
CATSDFASQPNTGELFF
>TRBJ2-2|TRBD1|.|TRBV12-3/TRBV12-4|13
TGTGCCAGCAGCAAGACAGGGACCGGGGAGCTGTTTTTT
CASSKTGTGELFF
>TRBJ2-1|TRBD1|few|TRBV27|15
TGTGCCAGCAGTTTAGGGACAGGGGGTTTTACTGAGCAGTTCTTC
CASSLGTGGFTEQFF